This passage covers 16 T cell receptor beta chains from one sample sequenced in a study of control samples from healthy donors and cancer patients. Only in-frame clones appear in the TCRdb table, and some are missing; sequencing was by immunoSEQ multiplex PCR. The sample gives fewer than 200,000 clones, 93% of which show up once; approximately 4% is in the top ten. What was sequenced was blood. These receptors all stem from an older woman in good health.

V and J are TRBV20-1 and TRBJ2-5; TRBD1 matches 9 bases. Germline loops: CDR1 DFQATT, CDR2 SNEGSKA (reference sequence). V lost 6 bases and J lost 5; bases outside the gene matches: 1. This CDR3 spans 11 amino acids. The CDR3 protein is CSADRGETQYF. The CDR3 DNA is TGCAGTGCCGACAGGGGGGAGACCCAGTACTTC.

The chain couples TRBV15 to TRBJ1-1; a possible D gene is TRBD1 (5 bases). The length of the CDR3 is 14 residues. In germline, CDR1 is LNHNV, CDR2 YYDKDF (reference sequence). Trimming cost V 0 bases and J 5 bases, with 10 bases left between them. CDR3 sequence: CATSRDRGFTEAFF. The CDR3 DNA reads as TGTGCCACCAGCAGAGATAGGGGTTTTACTGAAGCTTTCTTT. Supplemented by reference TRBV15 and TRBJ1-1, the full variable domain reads DAMVIQNPRYQVTQFGKPVTLSCSQTLNHNVMYWYQQKSSQAPKLLFHYYDKDFNNEADTPDNFQSRRPNTSFCFLDIRSPGLGDTAMYLCATSRDRGFTEAFFGQGTRLTVV.

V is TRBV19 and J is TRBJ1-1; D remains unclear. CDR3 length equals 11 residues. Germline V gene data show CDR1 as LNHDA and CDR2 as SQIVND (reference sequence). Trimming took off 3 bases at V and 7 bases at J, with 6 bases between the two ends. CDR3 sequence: CASSIGFEAFF. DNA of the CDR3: TGTGCCAGTAGTATTGGGTTTGAAGCTTTCTTT.

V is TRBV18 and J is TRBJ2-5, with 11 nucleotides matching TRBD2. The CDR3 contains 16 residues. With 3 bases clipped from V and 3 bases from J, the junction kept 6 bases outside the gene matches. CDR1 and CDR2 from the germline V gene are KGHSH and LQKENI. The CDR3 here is CASSPLAGGRKETQYF. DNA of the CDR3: TGTGCCAGCTCACCTCTAGCGGGGGGACGTAAAGAGACCCAGTACTTC.

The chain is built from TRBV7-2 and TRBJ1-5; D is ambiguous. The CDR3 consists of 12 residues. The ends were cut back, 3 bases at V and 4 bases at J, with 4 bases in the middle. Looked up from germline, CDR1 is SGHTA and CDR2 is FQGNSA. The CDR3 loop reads CASSFPNQPQHF. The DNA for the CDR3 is TGTGCCAGCAGCTTCCCTAATCAGCCCCAGCATTTT. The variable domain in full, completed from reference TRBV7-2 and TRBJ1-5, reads GAGVSQSPSNKVTEKGKDVELRCDPISGHTALYWYRQSLGQGLEFLIYFQGNSAPDKSGLPSDRFSAERTGGSVSTLTIQRTQQEDSAVYLCASSFPNQPQHFGDGTRLSIL.

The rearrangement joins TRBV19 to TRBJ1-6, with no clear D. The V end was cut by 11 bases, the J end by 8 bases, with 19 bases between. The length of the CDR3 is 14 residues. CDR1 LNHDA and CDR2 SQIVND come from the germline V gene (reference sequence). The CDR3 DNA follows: TGTGCCTCGACAATGGCATACGTTGATTCACCCCTCCACTTT. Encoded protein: CASTMAYVDSPLHF.

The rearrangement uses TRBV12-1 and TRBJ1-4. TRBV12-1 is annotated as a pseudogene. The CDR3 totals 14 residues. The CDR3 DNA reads TGTGCCAGCAGCCAACGGGACGTCCGTGAAAAACTGTTTTTT. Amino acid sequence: CASSQRDVREKLFF.

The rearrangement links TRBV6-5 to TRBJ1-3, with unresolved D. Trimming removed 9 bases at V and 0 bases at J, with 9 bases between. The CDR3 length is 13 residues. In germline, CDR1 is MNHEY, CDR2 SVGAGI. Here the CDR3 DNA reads TGTGCCAGTTTACAAATCTCTGGAAACACCATATATTTT. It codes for CASLQISGNTIYF.

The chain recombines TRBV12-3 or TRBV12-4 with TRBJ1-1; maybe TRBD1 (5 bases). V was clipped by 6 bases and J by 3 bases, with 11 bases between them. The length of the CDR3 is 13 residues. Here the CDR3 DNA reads TGTGCCAGCAGGGGGGGTTGGTACACTGAAGCTTTCTTT. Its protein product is CASRGGWYTEAFF.

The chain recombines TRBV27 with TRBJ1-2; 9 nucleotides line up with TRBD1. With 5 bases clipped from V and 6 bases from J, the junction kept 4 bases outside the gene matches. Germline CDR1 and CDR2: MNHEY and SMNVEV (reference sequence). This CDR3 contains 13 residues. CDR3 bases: TGTGCCAGCAGTGACAGGGGGTTACATGGCTACACCTTC. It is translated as CASSDRGLHGYTF.

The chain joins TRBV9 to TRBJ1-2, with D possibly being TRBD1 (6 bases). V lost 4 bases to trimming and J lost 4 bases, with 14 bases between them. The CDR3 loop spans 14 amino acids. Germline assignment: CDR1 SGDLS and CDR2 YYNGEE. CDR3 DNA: TGTGCCAGCAGCATCACAGGGACGGTCTATGGCTACACCTTC. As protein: CASSITGTVYGYTF.

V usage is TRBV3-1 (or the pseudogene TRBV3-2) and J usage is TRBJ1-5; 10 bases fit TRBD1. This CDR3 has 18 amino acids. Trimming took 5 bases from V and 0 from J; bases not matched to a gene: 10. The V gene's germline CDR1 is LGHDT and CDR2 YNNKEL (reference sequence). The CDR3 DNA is TGTGCCAGCAGCATCCGGGACAGGGGCAATTATAGCAATCAGCCCCAGCATTTT. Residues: CASSIRDRGNYSNQPQHF.

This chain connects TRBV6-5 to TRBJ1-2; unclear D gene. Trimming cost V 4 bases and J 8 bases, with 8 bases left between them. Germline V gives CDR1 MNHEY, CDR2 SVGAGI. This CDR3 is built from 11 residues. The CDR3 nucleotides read TGTGCCAGCAGTTCGGGCGGAGGCTACACCTTC. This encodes CASSSGGGYTF.

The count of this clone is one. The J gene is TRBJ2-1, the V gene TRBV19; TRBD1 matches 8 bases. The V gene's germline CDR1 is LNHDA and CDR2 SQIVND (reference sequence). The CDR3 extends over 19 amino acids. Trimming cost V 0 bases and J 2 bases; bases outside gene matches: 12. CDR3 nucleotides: TGTGCCAGTAGTATAGACGGATTTCGGACAGGGAGGCCCTACAATGAGCAGTTCTTC. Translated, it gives CASSIDGFRTGRPYNEQFF.

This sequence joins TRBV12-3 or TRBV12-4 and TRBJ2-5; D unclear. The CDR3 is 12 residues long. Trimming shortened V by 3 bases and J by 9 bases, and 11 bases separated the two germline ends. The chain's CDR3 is CASSLSDRAQYF. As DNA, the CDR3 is TGTGCCAGCAGTTTGTCCGATAGAGCCCAGTACTTC.

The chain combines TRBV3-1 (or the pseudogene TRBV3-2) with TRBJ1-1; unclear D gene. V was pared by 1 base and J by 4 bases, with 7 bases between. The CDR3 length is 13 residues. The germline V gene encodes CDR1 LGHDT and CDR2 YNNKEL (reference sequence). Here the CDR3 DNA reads TGTGCCAGCAGCCAAGGGTATCTCACTGAAGCTTTCTTT. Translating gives CASSQGYLTEAFF.